The entry below gives a single T cell receptor beta chain sequence along with its context. Its antigen is as yet unknown. The data are from a study of T cell repertoires in cytomegalovirus infection. The germline CDR1 and CDR2 sequences are MDHEN and SYDVKM. The CDR3 runs 16 residues. V lost 7 bases to trimming and J lost 4 bases, with 22 bases between them. MiXCR was run by TCRdb on the reads, yielding one entry per CDR3 protein. Of a few hundred thousand distinct CDR3 sequences listed, just under 30% are singletons. This chain connects TRBV28 to TRBJ1-2; D possibly corresponds to TRBD1 (6 bases). This TCR came from a human donor in good health (CMV status not recorded). Some clones in this sample may be carry-over from other donors' samples. Sequences were derived from cultured PBMCs, sampled from culture after CMV antigen stimulation. The CDR3 region is CASTRGQLANLYGYTF. In DNA, the CDR3 is TGTGCCAGCACCCGCGGACAGCTCGCCAACCTCTATGGCTACACCTTC.